Following are 26 T cell receptor beta chains from one sample sequenced in a study of blood T cell repertoires in COVID-19. Data came from immunoSEQ multiplex PCR; TCRdb stores just in-frame clones and leaves some out. This table holds about 200,000 clones, 65% to 90% found once. The sequencing input was peripheral blood. The receptor source for this set is a human donor in a cohort sampled during active COVID-19.

The CDR3 protein is CASSEFSRPARDQPQHF. In DNA, the CDR3 is TGTGCCAGCAGTGAATTTTCGAGGCCCGCACGGGATCAGCCCCAGCATTTT. The chain employs TRBV6-1 and TRBJ1-5; D not certain. Trimming took off 2 bases at V and 5 bases at J, with 19 bases between the two ends. The germline V gene encodes CDR1 MNHNS and CDR2 SASEGT. CDR3 length: 17 amino acids.

J is TRBJ2-1 and V is TRBV9; the D gene is possibly TRBD1 (5 bases). The CDR3 is 13 amino acids. CDR1 SGDLS and CDR2 YYNGEE come from the germline V gene. Trimming stripped 4 bases from V and 4 bases from J, with 9 bases between. CDR3 DNA sequence: TGTGCCAGCAGCCGCTCAGGGTACAATGAGCAGTTCTTC. Its translation: CASSRSGYNEQFF.

The genes are TRBV7-9 and TRBJ2-1; 7 nucleotides align to TRBD2. This CDR3 has 17 amino acids. CDR1 SEHNR and CDR2 FQNEAQ come from the germline V gene (reference sequence). V lost 2 bases to trimming and J lost 0 bases; unmatched junction nucleotides: 7. CDR3 nucleotides: TGTGCCAGCAGCTTAATCGGGGGGTCAAGCTCCTACAATGAGCAGTTCTTC. Translation gives CASSLIGGSSSYNEQFF.

This chain uses TRBV29-1 with TRBJ2-7; no clear D. Germline V gene lookup returns CDR1 SQVTM and CDR2 ANQGSEA. This CDR3 is built from 14 residues. The V gene lost 4 bases and the J gene lost 2 bases, with 15 bases spanning the gap. CDR3 in DNA: TGCAGCGTTGTTGACGGGTTTTCTACCTACGAGCAGTACTTC. Its translation is CSVVDGFSTYEQYF.

The chain joins TRBV12-3 or TRBV12-4 to TRBJ2-7, with 7 bases that match TRBD2. The CDR3 totals 13 residues. The trim removed 7 bases at V and 4 bases at J, leaving 7 bases unmatched. This chain's CDR3 is CASKKRDLYEQYF. The DNA of the CDR3 is TGTGCCAGCAAGAAGCGGGACCTATACGAGCAGTACTTC.

The chain recombines TRBV5-1 with TRBJ2-1, with a weak D call TRBD1 (5 bases). This CDR3 has 12 amino acids. Germline V gives CDR1 SGHRS, CDR2 YFSETQ. The V gene lost 3 bases and the J gene lost 9 bases, with 10 bases spanning the gap. DNA for the CDR3: TGCGCCAGCAGCTCCCAGGGTCTTGAGCAGTTCTTC. Translating it yields CASSSQGLEQFF.

This clone was detected only once. The V gene is TRBV24-1, the J gene TRBJ2-2, with D possibly TRBD1 on 6 matching bases. Between the trimmed V and J ends, which lost 5 bases and 4 bases, there was a span of 13 bases. Germline CDR1 reads KGHDR; CDR2 reads SFDVKD. The CDR3 is 15 residues long. The CDR3 protein is CATSASGTFTGELFF. CDR3 DNA: TGTGCCACCAGTGCCTCCGGGACATTCACCGGGGAGCTGTTTTTT.

V gene TRBV7-2 combines with J gene TRBJ2-1; D may be TRBD1 (5 bases). CDR1 is SGHTA and CDR2 is FQGNSA in the germline V gene. The V end was cut by 1 base, the J end by 2 bases, with 9 bases between. The CDR3 is 15 residues long. The CDR3 reads CASSLGSGTYNEQFF. The CDR3 DNA reads as TGTGCCAGCAGCTTAGGTTCAGGGACCTACAATGAGCAGTTCTTC.

The J gene is TRBJ2-3, the V gene TRBV2, with D perhaps matching TRBD1 (5 bases). The CDR3 length is 15 residues. V gave up 9 bases and J gave up 2 bases, with 18 bases separating them. In germline, CDR1 is SNHLY, CDR2 FYNNEI. The CDR3 is CASLNGDRATDTQYF. The CDR3 DNA follows: TGTGCCAGTCTTAACGGTGACAGAGCCACAGATACGCAGTATTTT.

J is TRBJ2-2 and V is TRBV2, with D perhaps matching TRBD1 (6 bases). Per the germline V gene, CDR1 is SNHLY and CDR2 is FYNNEI. Trimming left V 6 bases short and J 0 bases short, with 14 bases between. The CDR3 extends over 16 amino acids. CDR3 sequence reads: CASRADRISNTGELFF. The DNA for the CDR3 is TGTGCCAGCAGGGCAGACAGGATTTCGAACACCGGGGAGCTGTTTTTT.

This chain links TRBV5-8 with TRBJ1-5; TRBD1 matches 7 bases. CDR1 and CDR2 (germline): SGHTS, YDEGEE. This CDR3 is 15 amino acids long. The trim removed 4 bases at V and 6 bases at J, leaving 10 bases unmatched. CDR3 sequence reads: CASSRGQLGSQPQHF. The CDR3 DNA reads TGTGCCAGCAGCCGGGGACAGCTCGGAAGTCAGCCCCAGCATTTT.

This chain links TRBV24-1 with TRBJ2-3, with D tentatively TRBD1 (6 bases). In germline, CDR1 is KGHDR, CDR2 SFDVKD. V lost 4 bases to trimming and J lost 6 bases, with 25 bases between them. The CDR3 runs to 18 residues. The CDR3 region has the DNA TGTGCCACCAGTGAACCCACGACAGGAGCCCTCACAAGGGATACGCAGTATTTT. It specifies CATSEPTTGALTRDTQYF.

Of note for this clone: This same CDR3 is encoded by further DNA sequences in the sample. The chain is built from TRBV5-1 and TRBJ2-7; tentatively, D is TRBD2 (6 bases). Germline V gene lookup returns CDR1 SGHRS and CDR2 YFSETQ. This CDR3 is 14 amino acids long. V lost 2 bases, J lost 3 bases, and 12 bases lay in between. CDR3 DNA: TGCGCCAGCAGCTTAGAGGCGGGGTACTACGAGCAGTACTTC. This sequence encodes CASSLEAGYYEQYF.

The rearrangement uses TRBV10-3 and TRBJ2-5; D possibly corresponds to TRBD1 (6 bases). Germline V lookup: CDR1 ENHRY, CDR2 SYGVKD. CDR3 size: 14 residues. The V end was cut by 4 bases, the J end by 4 bases, with 13 bases between. This CDR3 reads CAISARTEAETQYF. The CDR3 DNA is TGTGCCATCAGTGCCAGGACAGAGGCAGAGACCCAGTACTTC.

CDR3 DNA: TGTGCCAGTAGTAAGGCAGGACTTAACACCGGGGAGCTGTTTTTT. It specifies CASSKAGLNTGELFF. The chain couples TRBV19 to TRBJ2-2; the D gene is possibly TRBD2 (5 bases). Germline values: CDR1 LNHDA, CDR2 SQIVND (reference sequence). V dropped 4 bases and J dropped 2 bases, with 11 bases sitting between them. The CDR3 totals 15 residues.

The chain uses TRBV7-2 and TRBJ2-5; maybe TRBD2 (6 bases). In germline, CDR1 is SGHTA, CDR2 FQGNSA. The CDR3 is 16 residues long. Trimming shortened V by 3 bases and J by 5 bases, and 19 bases separated the two germline ends. CDR3 protein: CASSLAQLASVETQYF. CDR3 DNA: TGTGCCAGCAGCTTGGCGCAACTAGCATCCGTGGAGACCCAGTACTTC.

This rearrangement joins TRBV19 to TRBJ2-2; TRBD2 agrees at 11 bases. CDR1 LNHDA and CDR2 SQIVND come from the germline V gene (reference sequence). The CDR3 covers 16 residues. Trimming took 5 bases from V and 0 from J; bases not matched to a gene: 2. This CDR3 reads CASSPGLAANTGELFF. For the CDR3, the DNA is TGTGCCAGTAGTCCGGGACTAGCGGCGAACACCGGGGAGCTGTTTTTT.

The rearrangement links TRBV19 to TRBJ2-3; 7 bases align to TRBD2. Trimming removed 5 bases from V and 1 base from J; junction bases left unmatched: 9. The CDR3 is made up of 16 amino acids. The germline V gene encodes CDR1 LNHDA and CDR2 SQIVND (reference sequence). In DNA form, the CDR3 reads TGTGCCAGTAGTCTTAGCGGGTCTATCGGCACAGATACGCAGTATTTT. Its protein is CASSLSGSIGTDTQYF. The full variable domain, completed using reference TRBV19 and TRBJ2-3, is DGGITQSPKYLFRKEGQNVTLSCEQNLNHDAMYWYRQDPGQGLRLIYYSQIVNDFQKGDIAEGYSVSREKKESFPLTVTSAQKNPTAFYLCASSLSGSIGTDTQYFGPGTRLTVL.

This chain uses TRBV28 with TRBJ2-7; TRBD2 might be the D (5 bases). CDR3 length equals 14 residues. The V gene's germline CDR1 is MDHEN and CDR2 SYDVKM. V shed 5 bases and J shed 7 bases, with 18 bases lying between them. CDR3 amino acids: CASSILDTTQEQYF. The CDR3 nucleotides are TGTGCCAGCAGTATACTAGATACAACACAGGAGCAGTACTTC.

The chain links TRBV6-5 to TRBJ1-4; TRBD1 agrees at 11 bases. J lost 3 bases, V lost 8 bases, and 5 bases had no gene match. Per the germline V gene, CDR1 is MNHEY and CDR2 is SVGAGI. The CDR3 has 15 amino acids. The CDR3 loop is CASGADRGPNEKLFF. DNA for the CDR3: TGTGCCAGCGGGGCGGACAGGGGGCCTAATGAAAAACTGTTTTTT.

The gene calls are TRBV5-6 and TRBJ1-4; weak D call: TRBD1 (6 bases). Germline V gene sequence: CDR1 SGHDT, CDR2 YYEEEE. V was clipped by 4 bases and J by 2 bases, with 9 bases between them. The CDR3 has 14 amino acids. CDR3 region: CASSVRGTNEKLFF. CDR3 in DNA: TGTGCCAGCAGCGTCAGGGGTACTAATGAAAAACTGTTTTTT.

The rearrangement joins TRBV18 to TRBJ1-1; D is undetermined. Deletions cut 0 bases from V and 6 bases from J, with 11 bases between. The CDR3 covers 14 residues. Per germline, CDR1 KGHSH and CDR2 LQKENI. The CDR3 bases are TGTGCCAGCTCACCACCGGAGGGCTTGGCTGAAGCTTTCTTT. This codes for CASSPPEGLAEAFF.

V gene TRBV6-2 or TRBV6-3 combines with J gene TRBJ2-6, with D maybe TRBD2 (5 bases). The CDR3 contains 17 residues. Germline CDR1 MNHEY, CDR2 SVGEGT. Between the trimmed V and J ends, which lost 1 base and 0 bases, there was a span of 10 bases. The DNA of the CDR3 is TGTGCCAGCAGTTACTGGGCAGGACTCTCTGGGGCCAACGTCCTGACTTTC. Translation gives CASSYWAGLSGANVLTF.

Here the CDR3 DNA reads TGTGCCAGCAGAAGGACACCGAACACTGAAGCTTTCTTT. Protein sequence: CASRRTPNTEAFF. The chain couples TRBV6-5 to TRBJ1-1; weak D call: TRBD1 (5 bases). CDR1 is MNHEY, CDR2 SVGAGI, per germline. Trimming cost V 6 bases and J 1 base, with 9 bases left between them. CDR3 size: 13 residues.

The chain links TRBV7-9 to TRBJ2-3; D may be TRBD2 (5 bases). Germline assignment: CDR1 SEHNR and CDR2 FQNEAQ (reference sequence). The CDR3 runs 13 residues. With 5 bases removed from V and 1 base from J, the gap between germline ends came to 7 bases. The chain's CDR3 is CASSRSGTDTQYF. In DNA, the CDR3 is TGTGCCAGCAGCCGTAGCGGCACAGATACGCAGTATTTT. The whole variable domain, remainder taken from reference TRBV7-9 and TRBJ2-3, is DTGVSQNPRHKITKRGQNVTFRCDPISEHNRLYWYRQTLGQGPEFLTYFQNEAQLEKSRLLSDRFSAERPKGSFSTLEIQRTEQGDSAMYLCASSRSGTDTQYFGPGTRLTVL.

V and J are TRBV9 and TRBJ2-7; 14 bases are shared with TRBD2. J gave up 3 bases and V 3 bases, and 2 bases lay outside the gene matches. CDR1 and CDR2 (germline): SGDLS, YYNGEE. The CDR3 contains 15 residues. This CDR3 is CASSGGTSGSYEQYF. CDR3 bases: TGTGCCAGCAGCGGAGGGACTAGCGGGAGCTACGAGCAGTACTTC.